This T cell receptor beta chain was retrieved from a study of T cells in Graves' hyperthyroidism and ophthalmopathy. Amplification targeted TCR beta CDR3 regions from RNA transcripts. The HTBI primer set was used in a first-round RT-PCR of the TCR CDR3. In TCRdb, the multiplex PCR reads were re-called with MiXCR into one record per CDR3 protein. Among 150,000 to 200,000 distinct CDR3 sequences listed, just under 9.5% were seen once. Study results and limitations: By a 13 V-J model, ophthalmopathy was set apart from stable hyperthyroidism.

This clonotype was detected many times. Its antigen is currently unknown. In patients aged 18 to 65, hyperthyroidism was newly diagnosed, with duration under 2 months. Sampled blood dates from first hyperthyroidism diagnosis, and it precedes any ophthalmopathy symptoms. Sample: blood. The receptor comes from a woman under 30 with Graves' hyperthyroidism that later progressed to Graves' ophthalmopathy.

The CDR3 nucleotides read TGTGCCAGTAGTTACGGCTACACTGAAGCTTTCTTT. Its translation is CASSYGYTEAFF. V is TRBV19 and J is TRBJ1-1; no clear D. CDR1 is LNHDA, CDR2 SQIVND, per germline (reference sequence). This CDR3 contains 12 residues. V lost 5 bases, J lost 3 bases, and 7 bases lay in between.